These 28 T cell receptor beta chains were sequenced from one sample in a study of monozygotic twins with inflammatory bowel disease. TCRdb reanalyzed the 5' RACE reads and collapses them to one entry per CDR3 protein, without DNA. This table lists approximately 400,000 distinct CDR3 sequences. Sequenced input: blood. The source of these receptors is a human donor with ulcerative colitis or Crohn's disease, or a healthy co-twin of an affected twin (not recorded which).

The chain joins TRBV5-1 to TRBJ2-1; TCRdb reports TRBD2, a call that lacks DNA to check it against. This CDR3 has 17 residues. Germline V gives CDR1 SGHRS, CDR2 YFSETQ. This CDR3 is CASSSLAGGLNYNEQFF. Complete variable domain (other parts from reference TRBV5-1 and TRBJ2-1): KAGVTQTPRYLIKTRGQQVTLSCSPISGHRSVSWYQQTPGQGLQFLFEYFSETQRNKGNFPGRFSGRQFSNSRSEMNVSTLELGDSALYLCASSSLAGGLNYNEQFFGPGTRLTVL.

The chain combines TRBV6-2 or TRBV6-3 with TRBJ2-7; the TCRdb call, TRBD2, lacks DNA for checking. CDR1 and CDR2 from the germline V gene are MNHEY and SVGEGT. CDR3 length equals 14 residues. CDR3: CASRRLADSYEQYF.

The chain uses TRBV7-2 and TRBJ1-2; TCRdb returns TRBD1, unconfirmable since there is no DNA. The CDR3 spans 14 residues. The germline V gene has CDR1 SGHTA and CDR2 FQGNSA. The CDR3 region is CASSPTTALYGYTF.

The chain joins TRBV5-4 to TRBJ2-1; TCRdb designates TRBD1, a call that cannot be tested without DNA. Germline V gives CDR1 SGHNT, CDR2 YYREEE (reference sequence). The CDR3 totals 16 residues. The CDR3 loop is CASSRPLIGGAPEQFF.

This clonotype ranks as medium-sized in terms of frequency. The rearrangement joins TRBV18 to TRBJ1-4. CDR1 and CDR2 from the germline V gene are KGHSH and LQKENI. This CDR3 has 14 amino acids. This chain's CDR3 is CASSPGTATEKLFF.

The chain combines TRBV10-3 with TRBJ1-4; the D call of TRBD1 rests on TCRdb alone, since no DNA is present to check it. CDR3 length equals 12 residues. From germline, CDR1 is ENHRY and CDR2 SYGVKD. CDR3 residues: CAISESGQGLFF.

V and J are TRBV5-1 and TRBJ2-7; as DNA is missing, the TRBD2 call by TCRdb cannot be tested. Germline V gives CDR1 SGHRS, CDR2 YFSETQ. The CDR3 extends over 14 amino acids. The CDR3 loop reads CASSLEGRQYEQYF.

The chain joins TRBV20-1 to TRBJ2-7; TCRdb reports TRBD2, a call that lacks DNA to check it against. CDR3 length: 13 amino acids. Germline lookup yields CDR1 DFQATT and CDR2 SNEGSKA (reference sequence). The CDR3 sequence is CSGSSGGSYEQYF.

J is TRBJ2-7 and V is TRBV28; TCRdb gives TRBD1 as the D gene, but with no DNA this cannot be confirmed. Germline CDR1 MDHEN, CDR2 SYDVKM. The CDR3 extends over 14 amino acids. The CDR3 loop is CASSRAGRSYEQYF.

The chain recombines TRBV7-9 with TRBJ2-1. This CDR3 spans 15 amino acids. Germline V CDR1 and CDR2: SEHNR, FQNEAQ (reference sequence). Here the CDR3 reads CASLVGSPGRNEQFF.

V usage is TRBV7-2 and J usage is TRBJ2-1; TCRdb's assignment of TRBD2 cannot be checked, as there is no DNA. There are 17 residues in the CDR3. Germline V gives CDR1 SGHTA, CDR2 FQGNSA. The CDR3 loop is CASSSRTSESSYNEQFF.

The chain has TRBV2 and TRBJ1-1. The CDR3 covers 13 residues. CDR1 is SNHLY and CDR2 is FYNNEI in the germline V gene. This CDR3 is CASSPVREGKAFF.

V gene TRBV30 combines with J gene TRBJ2-7. CDR1 and CDR2 (germline): GTSNPN, SVGIG (reference sequence). The CDR3 runs 13 residues. The CDR3 sequence is CAWSVNGPYEQYF.

V usage is TRBV5-5 and J usage is TRBJ2-7; TCRdb's D call of TRBD1 is untestable without DNA. This CDR3 region has 14 residues. CDR1 is SGHKS, CDR2 YYEKEE, per germline (reference sequence). This CDR3 reads CASSWDRGTYEQYF.

V and J are TRBV29-1 and TRBJ2-1; as DNA is missing, the TRBD1 call by TCRdb cannot be tested. The CDR3 sequence is 16 residues long. Germline V gene lookup returns CDR1 SQVTM and CDR2 ANQGSEA. The CDR3 region is CSVEVVGRGRKNEQFF.

The V gene is TRBV7-2, the J gene TRBJ1-2. Per the germline V gene, CDR1 is SGHTA and CDR2 is FQGNSA. The CDR3 spans 15 residues. CDR3 residues: CASSLDSLADYGYTF.

The rearrangement uses TRBV12-3 or TRBV12-4 and TRBJ1-1; the D call from TCRdb, TRBD1, cannot be confirmed without DNA. The CDR3 has 16 amino acids. CDR3 amino acids: CASSLLRGRIDTEAFF.

The chain carries TRBV5-6 and TRBJ1-1; the D call from TCRdb, TRBD1, cannot be confirmed without DNA. Germline loops: CDR1 SGHDT, CDR2 YYEEEE. The CDR3 runs to 15 residues. The CDR3 sequence is CASSSLTGWDTEAFF.

This chain uses TRBV5-1 with TRBJ2-7; TCRdb lists TRBD1, though no DNA is available to test this call. This CDR3 has 15 amino acids. CDR1 and CDR2 (germline): SGHRS, YFSETQ. CDR3 sequence reads: CASSLDGTGTYEQYF.

The chain combines TRBV29-1 with TRBJ2-5; the D gene TCRdb calls, TRBD1, cannot be checked with no DNA. The CDR3 runs to 12 residues. Germline CDR1 is SQVTM and CDR2 is ANQGSEA. CDR3 protein: CSVEGGAETQYF.

V usage is TRBV19 and J usage is TRBJ2-3; checking the TCRdb D call of TRBD2 is not possible without DNA. This CDR3 has 15 amino acids. The germline gives CDR1 LNHDA, CDR2 SQIVND (reference sequence). CDR3: CASSMGPGGTDTQYF.

V is TRBV4-3 and J is TRBJ2-7. Germline V gene sequence: CDR1 LGHNA, CDR2 YSLEER. The CDR3 has 16 amino acids. CDR3 sequence reads: CASSQERGWDSYEQYF.

This rearrangement joins TRBV7-2 to TRBJ2-2; TCRdb gives TRBD2 as the D gene, but with no DNA this cannot be confirmed. The CDR3 covers 16 residues. Germline lookup yields CDR1 SGHTA and CDR2 FQGNSA. CDR3 residues: CASSLVPPGGGGELFF.

V usage is TRBV11-2 and J usage is TRBJ2-5; without DNA, the TCRdb call of TRBD2 cannot be checked. Looked up from germline, CDR1 is SGHAT and CDR2 is FQNNGV. This CDR3 region has 18 residues. This chain's CDR3 is CASSFQTSGGTIQETQYF.

The V gene is TRBV5-6, the J gene TRBJ2-2; TCRdb's D call of TRBD1 is untestable without DNA. Looked up from germline, CDR1 is SGHDT and CDR2 is YYEEEE. This CDR3 region has 15 residues. The CDR3 region is CASSSGQGSYGELFF.

The rearrangement uses TRBV4-1 and TRBJ2-1. The CDR3 totals 13 residues. CDR1 is MGHRA, CDR2 YSYEKL, per germline. CDR3 sequence reads: CASSQVVVDEQFF.

The chain employs TRBV6-2 or TRBV6-3 and TRBJ2-7; TCRdb's D call of TRBD1 is untestable without DNA. Looked up from germline, CDR1 is MNHEY and CDR2 is SVGEGT. The CDR3 is 15 residues long. Here the CDR3 reads CASSDMDRVFNEQYF.

This chain connects TRBV20-1 to TRBJ2-3; TCRdb picks TRBD1, but there is no DNA to check that call. Per germline, CDR1 DFQATT and CDR2 SNEGSKA (reference sequence). The CDR3 is made up of 14 amino acids. The CDR3 loop is CSARTGRGADTQYF.